This is a list of T cell receptor beta chains from one sample in a study of graft-versus-host responses after intestinal transplantation. This table comes from immunoSEQ multiplex PCR, and its TCRdb copy is limited to in-frame clones, with some not included. The sample lists tens of thousands of clones, just under 95% seen once, with about 0.8% in the top ten. The sample was PBMCs, taken 16 days after intestinal transplant. Source of these receptors: a human patient who received an intestinal transplant, so some T cells may come from the graft donor. CDR3s leave out the opening cysteine and the closing phenylalanine or tryptophan.

>TRBJ1-2|TRBV7-9
ASSLEGAGVYGYT
>TRBJ2-7|TRBV25-1
ASSESGYEQY
>TRBJ2-1|TRBV13
ASSSGLAGNEQF
>TRBJ2-1|TRBV4-1
ASSPSYSSGRTYNEQF
>TRBJ2-7|TRBV25-1
ASSENKGGDEQY
>TRBJ1-2|TRBV5-6
ASSLIRDRDGYT
>TRBJ2-7|TRBV29-1
SVDPTGTGGSYEQY
>TRBJ2-7|TRBV6-6
ASGGTLTYEQY
>TRBJ2-2|TRBV7-2
ASSITGGAGGYTGELF
>TRBJ2-7|TRBV7-2
ASSPSPAATYEQY
>TRBJ2-1|TRBV5-1
ASSLANEQF
>TRBJ2-1|TRBV6-5
ASIPELTHYNEQF
>TRBJ2-2|TRBV5-4
ASSLYAGVSGELF
>-|TRBV2
ASRAVQGWGEQY
>TRBJ2-7|TRBV27
ASSLKGFYEQY
>TRBJ2-5|TRBV5-1
ASSLGRGQETQY
>TRBJ2-7|TRBV19
ASSIRDRDSYEQY
>TRBJ1-2|TRBV19
ASSTGGAYYGYT
>TRBJ2-7|TRBV30
AWIILAGDPYEQY
>TRBJ2-7|TRBV6-5
ASSYSGGEQY
>TRBJ2-3|TRBV30
AWTSGRVTDTQY
>TRBJ1-1|TRBV28
ASSLVAEAF
>TRBJ1-4|TRBV6-1
ASSPSLGGEKLF
>TRBJ2-5|TRBV28
ASSLLTANKETQY
>TRBJ2-7|TRBV29-1
SVEGFVTSPYEQY
>TRBJ2-5|TRBV27
ASRPWTGTGETQY
>TRBJ1-1|TRBV9
ASSVGKALNTEAF
>TRBJ2-1|TRBV27
ASSLSTAGMYNEQF
>TRBJ2-7|TRBV5-6
ASSLAFGLAYYEQY
>TRBJ2-1|TRBV11-2
ASSLGKGAEQF
>TRBJ1-4|TRBV4-1
ASSQHQGPPNEKLF